This T cell receptor (beta chain) was sequenced in a study of blood T cell repertoires in COVID-19. Study summary: Sites across the United States, Italy and Spain contributed samples from acute and convalescent COVID-19.

V trimming: 4 bases; J trimming: 4 bases; junction bases outside the gene matches: 11. Per the germline V gene, CDR1 is LGHNA and CDR2 is YSLEER. The CDR3 has 17 residues. TCRdb's table, derived via immunoSEQ multiplex PCR, lists solely in-frame clones and lacks some. The sample consists of roughly 250,000 clones, about 91% of them appearing once. Participants reported their clinical history, and cohort assignment relied on those reports. The chain couples TRBV4-3 to TRBJ2-5; 11 bases are shared with TRBD2. This TCR derives from a woman aged 40-49 years with acute COVID-19. Sequenced input: PBMCs or T cells enriched from blood (not recorded which). The CDR3 bases are TGCGCCAGCAGCCTGGAACTAGCGGGAGACGGCGGAGAGACCCAGTACTTC. Its protein product is CASSLELAGDGGETQYF.